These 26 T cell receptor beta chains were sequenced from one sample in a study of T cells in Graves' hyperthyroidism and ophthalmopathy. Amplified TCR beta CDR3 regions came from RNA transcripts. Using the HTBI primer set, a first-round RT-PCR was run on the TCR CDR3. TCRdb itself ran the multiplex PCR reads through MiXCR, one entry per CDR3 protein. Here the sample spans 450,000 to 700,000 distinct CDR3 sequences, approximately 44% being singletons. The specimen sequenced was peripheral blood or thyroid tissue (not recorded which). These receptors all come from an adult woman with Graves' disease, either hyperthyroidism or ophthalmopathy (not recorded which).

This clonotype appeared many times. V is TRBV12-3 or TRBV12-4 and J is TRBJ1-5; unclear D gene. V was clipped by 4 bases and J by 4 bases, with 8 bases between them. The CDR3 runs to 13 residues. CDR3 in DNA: TGTGCCAGCAGTTACGCAGGAAATCAGCCCCAGCATTTT. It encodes CASSYAGNQPQHF.

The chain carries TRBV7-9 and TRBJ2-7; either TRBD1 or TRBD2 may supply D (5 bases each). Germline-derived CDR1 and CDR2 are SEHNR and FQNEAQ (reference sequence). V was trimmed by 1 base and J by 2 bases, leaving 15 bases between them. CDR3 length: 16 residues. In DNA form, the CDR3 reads TGTGCCAGCAGCTTAGTCGTCGGGACGGGAACCTACGAGCAGTACTTC. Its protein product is CASSLVVGTGTYEQYF. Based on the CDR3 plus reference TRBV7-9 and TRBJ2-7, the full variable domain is DTGVSQNPRHKITKRGQNVTFRCDPISEHNRLYWYRQTLGQGPEFLTYFQNEAQLEKSRLLSDRFSAERPKGSFSTLEIQRTEQGDSAMYLCASSLVVGTGTYEQYFGPGTRLTVT.

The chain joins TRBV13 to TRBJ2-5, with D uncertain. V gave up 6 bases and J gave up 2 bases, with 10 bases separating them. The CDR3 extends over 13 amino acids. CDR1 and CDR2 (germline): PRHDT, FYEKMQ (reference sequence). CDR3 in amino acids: CASRDRVQETQYF. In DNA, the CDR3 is TGTGCCAGCAGAGATAGGGTACAAGAGACCCAGTACTTC.

Here the CDR3 reads CASSLTGGPQPQHF. CDR3 coding DNA: TGTGCCAGCAGCCTTACAGGAGGACCTCAGCCCCAGCATTTT. This sequence joins TRBV7-3 and TRBJ1-5, with D tentatively TRBD1 (5 bases). V lost 5 bases to trimming and J lost 6 bases, with 14 bases between them. The CDR3 covers 14 residues. Germline CDR1 is SGHTA and CDR2 is FQGTGA.

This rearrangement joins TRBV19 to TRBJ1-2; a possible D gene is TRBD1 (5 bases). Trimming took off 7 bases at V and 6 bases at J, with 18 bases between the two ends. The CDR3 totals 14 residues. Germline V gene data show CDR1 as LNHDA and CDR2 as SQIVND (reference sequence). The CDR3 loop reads CASTNWDQINGYTF. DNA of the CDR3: TGTGCCAGTACCAACTGGGACCAAATCAATGGCTACACCTTC.

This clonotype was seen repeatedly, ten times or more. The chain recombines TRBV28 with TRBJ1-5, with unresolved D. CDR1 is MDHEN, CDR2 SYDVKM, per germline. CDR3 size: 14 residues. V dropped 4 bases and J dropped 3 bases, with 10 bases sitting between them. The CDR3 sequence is CASSSSPDNQPQHF. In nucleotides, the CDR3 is TGTGCCAGCAGTTCCTCACCCGACAATCAGCCCCAGCATTTT.

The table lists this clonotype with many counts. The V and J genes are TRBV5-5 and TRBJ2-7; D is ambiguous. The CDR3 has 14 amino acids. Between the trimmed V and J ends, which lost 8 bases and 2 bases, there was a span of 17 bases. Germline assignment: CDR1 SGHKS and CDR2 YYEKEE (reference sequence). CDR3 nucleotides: TGTGCCAGTATGGAGACGCTAGGGACCTACGAGCAGTACTTC. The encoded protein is CASMETLGTYEQYF.

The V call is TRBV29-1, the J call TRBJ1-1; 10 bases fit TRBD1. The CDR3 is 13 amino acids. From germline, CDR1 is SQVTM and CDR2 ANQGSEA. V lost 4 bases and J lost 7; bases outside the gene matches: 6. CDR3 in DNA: TGCAGCGTTGGGACAGGGGGTACTAATGAAGCTTTCTTT. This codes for CSVGTGGTNEAFF.

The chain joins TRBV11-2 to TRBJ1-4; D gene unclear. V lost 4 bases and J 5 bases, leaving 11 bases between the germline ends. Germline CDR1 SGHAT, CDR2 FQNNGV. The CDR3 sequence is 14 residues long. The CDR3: CASSSNRMNEKLFF. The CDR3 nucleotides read TGTGCCAGCAGCTCTAACCGGATGAATGAAAAACTGTTTTTT.

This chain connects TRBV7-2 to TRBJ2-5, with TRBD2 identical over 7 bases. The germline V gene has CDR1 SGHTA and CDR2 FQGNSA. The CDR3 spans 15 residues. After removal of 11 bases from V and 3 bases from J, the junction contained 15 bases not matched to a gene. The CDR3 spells CACAGVAGNEETQYF. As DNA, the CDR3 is TGTGCCTGCGCGGGAGTAGCGGGCAATGAAGAGACCCAGTACTTC.

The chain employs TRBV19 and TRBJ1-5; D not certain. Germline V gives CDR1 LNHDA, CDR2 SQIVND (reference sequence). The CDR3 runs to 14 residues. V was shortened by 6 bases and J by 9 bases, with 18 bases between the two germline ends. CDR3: CASREILSGRPQHF. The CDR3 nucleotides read TGTGCCAGTAGGGAGATTTTGTCGGGTCGGCCCCAGCATTTT.

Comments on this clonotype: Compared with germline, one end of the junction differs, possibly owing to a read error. For the CDR3, the DNA is TGTGCCAGCATTACGGGAGGGCCGAACACCGGGGAGCTGCCTTTT. This translates into CASITGGPNTGELPF. The chain carries TRBV2 and TRBJ2-2; 8 positions match TRBD2. Germline-derived CDR1 and CDR2 are SNHLY and FYNNEI. The CDR3 is made up of 15 amino acids.

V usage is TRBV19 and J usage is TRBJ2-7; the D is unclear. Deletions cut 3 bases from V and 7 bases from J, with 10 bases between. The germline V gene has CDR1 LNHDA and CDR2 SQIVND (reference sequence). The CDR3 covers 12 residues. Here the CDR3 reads CASSISTGEQYF. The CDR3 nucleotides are TGTGCCAGTAGTATTTCAACGGGTGAGCAGTACTTC.

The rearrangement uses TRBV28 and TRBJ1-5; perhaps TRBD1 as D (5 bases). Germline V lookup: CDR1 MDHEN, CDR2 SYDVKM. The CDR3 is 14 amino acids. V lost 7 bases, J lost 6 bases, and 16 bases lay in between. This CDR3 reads CASIFGGGSQPQHF. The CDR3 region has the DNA TGTGCCAGCATCTTTGGGGGGGGTAGTCAGCCCCAGCATTTT. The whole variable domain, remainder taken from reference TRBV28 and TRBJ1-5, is DVKVTQSSRYLVKRTGEKVFLECVQDMDHENMFWYRQDPGLGLRLIYFSYDVKMKEKGDIPEGYSVSREKKERFSLILESASTNQTSMYLCASIFGGGSQPQHFGDGTRLSIL.

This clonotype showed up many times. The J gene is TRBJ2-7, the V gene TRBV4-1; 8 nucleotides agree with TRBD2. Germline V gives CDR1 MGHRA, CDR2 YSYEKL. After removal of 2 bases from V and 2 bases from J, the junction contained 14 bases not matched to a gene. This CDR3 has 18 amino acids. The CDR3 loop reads CASSQTGGESGATYEQYF. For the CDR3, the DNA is TGCGCCAGCAGCCAAACCGGGGGGGAAAGCGGGGCGACCTACGAGCAGTACTTC.

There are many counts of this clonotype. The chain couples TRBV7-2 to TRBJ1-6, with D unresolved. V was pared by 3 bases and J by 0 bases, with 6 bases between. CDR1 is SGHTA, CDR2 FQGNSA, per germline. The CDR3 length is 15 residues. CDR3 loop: CASSFRSSYNSPLHF. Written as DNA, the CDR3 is TGTGCCAGCAGCTTTCGGAGCTCCTATAATTCACCCCTCCACTTT.

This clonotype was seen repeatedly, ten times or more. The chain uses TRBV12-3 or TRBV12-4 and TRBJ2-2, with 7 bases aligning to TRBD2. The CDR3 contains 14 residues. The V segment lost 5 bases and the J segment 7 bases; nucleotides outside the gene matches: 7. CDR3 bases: TGTGCCAGCAGTCCCGGGAGGATAGGCGGGGAGCTGTTTTTT. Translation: CASSPGRIGGELFF.

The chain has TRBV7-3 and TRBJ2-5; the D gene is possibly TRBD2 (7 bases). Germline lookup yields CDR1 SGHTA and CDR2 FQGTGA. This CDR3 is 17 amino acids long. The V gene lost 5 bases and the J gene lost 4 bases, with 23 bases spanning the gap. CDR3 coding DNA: TGTGCCAGCAGCGGGAGGGGGGCGACAGGCGTACGAGAGACCCAGTACTTC. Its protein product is CASSGRGATGVRETQYF. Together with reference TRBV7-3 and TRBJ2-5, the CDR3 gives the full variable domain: GAGVSQTPSNKVTEKGKYVELRCDPISGHTALYWYRQSLGQGPEFLIYFQGTGAADDSGLPNDRFFAVRPEGSVSTLKIQRTERGDSAVYLCASSGRGATGVRETQYFGPGTRLLVL.

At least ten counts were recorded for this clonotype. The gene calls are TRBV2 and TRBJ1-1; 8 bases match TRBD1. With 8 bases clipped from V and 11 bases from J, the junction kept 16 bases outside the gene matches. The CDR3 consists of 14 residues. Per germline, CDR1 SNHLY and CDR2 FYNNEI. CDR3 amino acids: CASGRRGQSREAFF. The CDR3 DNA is TGTGCCAGCGGACGCAGGGGGCAAAGTAGGGAGGCTTTCTTT. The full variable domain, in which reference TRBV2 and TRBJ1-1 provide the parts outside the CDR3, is EPEVTQTPSHQVTQMGQEVILRCVPISNHLYFYWYRQILGQKVEFLVSFYNNEISEKSEIFDDQFSVERPDGSNFTLKIRSTKLEDSAMYFCASGRRGQSREAFFGQGTRLTVV.

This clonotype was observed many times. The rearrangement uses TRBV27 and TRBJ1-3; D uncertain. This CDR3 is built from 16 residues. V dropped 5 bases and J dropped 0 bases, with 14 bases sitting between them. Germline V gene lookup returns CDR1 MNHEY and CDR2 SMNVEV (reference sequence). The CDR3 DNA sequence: TGTGCCAGCAGTCCCGAGGGATTGGGCTCTGGAAACACCATATATTTT. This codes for CASSPEGLGSGNTIYF.

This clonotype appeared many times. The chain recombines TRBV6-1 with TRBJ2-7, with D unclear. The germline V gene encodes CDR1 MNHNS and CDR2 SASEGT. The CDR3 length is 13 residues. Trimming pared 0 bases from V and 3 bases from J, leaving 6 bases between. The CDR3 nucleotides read TGTGCCAGCAGTGAAGCCGCCTACTACGAGCAGTACTTC. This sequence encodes CASSEAAYYEQYF.

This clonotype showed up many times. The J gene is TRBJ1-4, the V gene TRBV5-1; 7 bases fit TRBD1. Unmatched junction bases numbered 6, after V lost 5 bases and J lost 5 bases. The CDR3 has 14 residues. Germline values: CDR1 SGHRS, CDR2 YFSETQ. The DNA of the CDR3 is TGCGCCAGCAGGGACGGGACAGTGAATGAAAAACTGTTTTTT. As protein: CASRDGTVNEKLFF.

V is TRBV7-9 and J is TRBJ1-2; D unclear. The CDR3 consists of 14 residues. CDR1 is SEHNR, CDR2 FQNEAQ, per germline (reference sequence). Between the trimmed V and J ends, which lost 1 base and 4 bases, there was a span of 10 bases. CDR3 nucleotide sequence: TGTGCCAGCAGCTTAGTTCGCTCCCCCTATGGCTACACCTTC. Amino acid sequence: CASSLVRSPYGYTF.

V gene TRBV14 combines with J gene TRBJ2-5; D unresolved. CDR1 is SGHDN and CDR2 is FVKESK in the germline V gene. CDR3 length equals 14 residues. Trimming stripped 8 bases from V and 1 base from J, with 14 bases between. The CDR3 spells CASLDLAVQETQYF. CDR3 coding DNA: TGTGCCAGCTTAGATCTCGCAGTCCAAGAGACCCAGTACTTC. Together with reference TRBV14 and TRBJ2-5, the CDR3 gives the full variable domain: EAGVTQFPSHSVIEKGQTVTLRCDPISGHDNLYWYRRVMGKEIKFLLHFVKESKQDESGMPNNRFLAERTGGTYSTLKVQPAELEDSGVYFCASLDLAVQETQYFGPGTRLLVL.

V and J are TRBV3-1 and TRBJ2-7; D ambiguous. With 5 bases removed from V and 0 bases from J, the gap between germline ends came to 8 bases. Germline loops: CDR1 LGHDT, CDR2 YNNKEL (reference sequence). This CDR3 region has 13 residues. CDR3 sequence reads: CASSTRLSYEQYF. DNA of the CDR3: TGTGCCAGCAGCACACGACTCTCCTACGAGCAGTACTTC.

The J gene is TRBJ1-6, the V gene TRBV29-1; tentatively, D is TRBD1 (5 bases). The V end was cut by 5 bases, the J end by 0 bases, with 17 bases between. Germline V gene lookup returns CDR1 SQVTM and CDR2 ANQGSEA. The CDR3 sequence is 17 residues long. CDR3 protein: CSVQVQGVGSYNSPLHF. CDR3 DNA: TGCAGCGTTCAGGTTCAAGGGGTGGGCTCCTATAATTCACCCCTCCACTTT.